One sample yielded the 4 T cell receptor beta chains listed below, sequenced in a study of cytotoxic CD8 clonotypes in ibrutinib-treated CLL (dated by TCRdb to 2020 to 2022). The time point label, read with the paper, signifies: eleven to twelve months on ibrutinib. Receptors were amplified or captured by the immunoSEQ multiplex PCR assay. TCRdb stores this immuneACCESS table with in-frame sequences only. Part of the clones is absent; in the studies checked, under half of the shortfall reflects unresolved V genes, and no reason is known for the rest. For this sample the table gives around 200,000 clones, of which about 75% were detected only once. The top ten constitute roughly 6.4% of the sample. Sequencing used PBMCs, obtained after 12 months of ibrutinib treatment. The receptors stem from a human donor with chronic lymphocytic leukemia.

This sequence joins TRBV30 and TRBJ2-5; tentative D call: TRBD1 (6 bases). The CDR3 loop spans 12 amino acids. The ends were cut back, 3 bases at V and 3 bases at J, with 8 bases in the middle. From germline, CDR1 is GTSNPN and CDR2 SVGIG (reference sequence). CDR3 in DNA: TGTGCCTGGAGCTACAGGGAAGAGACCCAGTACTTC. Residues: CAWSYREETQYF.

The chain links TRBV7-3 to TRBJ2-3, with 10 bases aligning to TRBD2. Germline V gene data show CDR1 as SGHTA and CDR2 as FQGTGA. CDR3 size: 15 residues. Trimming cost V 2 bases and J 2 bases; bases outside gene matches: 1. CDR3 DNA: TGTGCCAGCAGCTTAGGACTAGCGGCCACAGATACGCAGTATTTT. Protein: CASSLGLAATDTQYF.

The chain links TRBV10-1 to TRBJ1-1; the D gene is possibly TRBD1 (6 bases). Germline lookup yields CDR1 WNHNN and CDR2 SYGVQD (reference sequence). The CDR3 has 14 amino acids. Trimming took off 7 bases at V and 3 bases at J, with 15 bases between the two ends. For the CDR3, the DNA is TGCGCCAGCAAGCCGTCCGGGGGGCACACTGAAGCTTTCTTT. Its translation is CASKPSGGHTEAFF.

The rearrangement joins TRBV18 to TRBJ2-7; D unclear. CDR1 is KGHSH and CDR2 is LQKENI in the germline V gene. The CDR3 has 15 residues. V shed 2 bases and J shed 4 bases, with 15 bases lying between them. CDR3 loop: CASSPTLTQQYEQYF. CDR3 nucleotides: TGTGCCAGCTCACCAACCTTAACGCAACAGTACGAGCAGTACTTC.